This note documents a single T cell receptor (beta chain) sequence. Its cognate antigen is unknown. The Oncomine TCR Beta short-read assay sequenced DNA from cultured CD4+ T cells. Each CDR3 protein gets one entry after TCRdb re-called the PCR reads with MiXCR. The repertoire holds roughly 3,600 distinct CDR3 sequences, 19% seen once, with over 12% in the top ten. This sample was taken from a study of vaccination and CD4 T cells after COVID-19. Treatment meaning: roughly nine-day PBMC culture with coronavirus spike peptide pools or control peptides (ViraFEST assay). The authors isolated CD4+ T cells by negative selection after 10 days of culture. Germline loops: CDR1 MRHNA, CDR2 SNTAGT. This CDR3 has 13 residues. With 4 bases clipped from V and 10 bases from J, the junction kept 3 bases outside the gene matches.

V and J are TRBV6-4 and TRBJ2-1; TRBD2 aligns across 11 bases. The sequencing input was CD4+ T cells from blood, cultured in vitro. This clonotype was sampled from a human donor who had recovered from COVID-19. The CDR3 bases are TGTGCCAGCAGTGCCCGACTAGCGGGAGAGCAGTTCTTC. This gives the protein CASSARLAGEQFF.